The rows below give T cell receptor beta chains drawn from one sample of a study of graft-versus-host responses after intestinal transplantation. Assay used: immunoSEQ multiplex PCR; TCRdb lists only in-frame clones, some missing. The table includes about 71,000 clones, about nine tenths detected once. These receptors lack a known antigen. The input for sequencing was unstimulated CD8+ T cells sorted from spleen or lymph node cells, taken before intestinal transplant. The receptors originated from a human donor who received an intestinal transplant. Each CDR3 is given with its conserved first and last residue. A D gene is named only where the DNA matches it firmly. Clone size, where shown, is once, few, many, or a class for clones that have expanded.

abundance: -
d_gene: TRBD1
v_gene: TRBV7-8
j_gene: TRBJ1-5
CDR3aa: CASSPPGTGRQPQHF
CDR3nt: TGTGCCAGCAGCCCCCCCGGGACAGGAAGGCAGCCCCAGCATTTT

abundance: -
d_gene: -
v_gene: TRBV6-1
j_gene: TRBJ2-1
CDR3aa: CASSVGRSSYNEQFF
CDR3nt: TGTGCCAGCAGTGTCGGTCGGAGCTCCTACAATGAGCAGTTCTTC

abundance: -
d_gene: TRBD1
v_gene: TRBV2
j_gene: TRBJ1-4
CDR3aa: CASRPSGGLGEKLFF
CDR3nt: TGTGCCAGCAGACCGTCAGGGGGCTTGGGTGAAAAACTGTTTTTT

abundance: -
d_gene: -
v_gene: TRBV7-9
j_gene: TRBJ2-7
CDR3aa: CASSSGLYEQYF
CDR3nt: TGTGCCAGCAGTTCCGGACTCTACGAGCAGTACTTC

abundance: -
d_gene: -
v_gene: TRBV7-8
j_gene: TRBJ1-5
CDR3aa: CASSLAGSRPDQPQHF
CDR3nt: TGTGCCAGCAGCTTAGCGGGGAGCCGACCGGATCAGCCCCAGCATTTT

abundance: -
d_gene: TRBD1
v_gene: TRBV4-1
j_gene: TRBJ1-1
CDR3aa: CASSPLGQDGAFF
CDR3nt: TGCGCCAGCAGCCCCCTAGGACAGGATGGGGCTTTCTTT

abundance: -
d_gene: TRBD2
v_gene: TRBV9
j_gene: TRBJ2-5
CDR3aa: CASSAGGTQETQYF
CDR3nt: TGTGCCAGCAGCGCCGGGGGGACCCAAGAGACCCAGTACTTC

abundance: -
d_gene: -
v_gene: TRBV9
j_gene: TRBJ1-5
CDR3aa: CASSPASGGNQPQHF
CDR3nt: TGTGCCAGCAGCCCGGCCTCGGGGGGCAATCAGCCCCAGCATTTT

abundance: -
d_gene: -
v_gene: TRBV10-1
j_gene: TRBJ2-3
CDR3aa: CATQASKGPPDTQYF
CDR3nt: TGCGCCACCCAGGCCTCAAAGGGGCCCCCAGATACGCAGTATTTT

abundance: -
d_gene: -
v_gene: TRBV27
j_gene: TRBJ2-1
CDR3aa: CASSLSVAPEEQFF
CDR3nt: TGTGCCAGCAGTTTATCTGTGGCTCCCGAAGAGCAGTTCTTC

abundance: once
d_gene: TRBD2
v_gene: TRBV27
j_gene: TRBJ2-2
CDR3aa: CASSFGGGDTGELFF
CDR3nt: TGTGCCAGCAGTTTCGGGGGGGGAGACACCGGGGAGCTGTTTTTT

abundance: -
d_gene: TRBD2
v_gene: TRBV6-5
j_gene: TRBJ2-3
CDR3aa: CASSSLAGGADTQYF
CDR3nt: TGTGCCAGCAGTTCCCTAGCGGGGGGAGCAGATACGCAGTATTTT

abundance: -
d_gene: -
v_gene: TRBV7-8
j_gene: TRBJ1-2
CDR3aa: CASSLGGGVYGYTF
CDR3nt: TGTGCCAGCAGCTTAGGAGGGGGGGTCTATGGCTACACCTTC

abundance: -
d_gene: -
v_gene: TRBV7-8
j_gene: TRBJ2-3
CDR3aa: CASSLAGLGADTQYF
CDR3nt: TGTGCCAGCAGCTTAGCGGGCTTAGGTGCAGATACGCAGTATTTT

abundance: -
d_gene: TRBD1
v_gene: TRBV13
j_gene: TRBJ2-2
CDR3aa: CASTRGRVGELFF
CDR3nt: TGTGCCAGCACCAGGGGGCGCGTCGGGGAGCTGTTTTTT

abundance: -
d_gene: -
v_gene: TRBV9
j_gene: TRBJ1-6
CDR3aa: CASTAWGDNSPLHF
CDR3nt: TGTGCCAGCACCGCGTGGGGGGATAATTCACCCCTCCACTTT

abundance: -
d_gene: TRBD2
v_gene: TRBV7-6
j_gene: TRBJ2-7
CDR3aa: CASSLGTRKYEQYF
CDR3nt: TGTGCCAGCAGCTTAGGGACTAGAAAGTACGAGCAGTACTTC

abundance: once
d_gene: -
v_gene: TRBV5-1
j_gene: TRBJ1-1
CDR3aa: CASSPDRQNTEAFF
CDR3nt: TGCGCCAGCAGCCCCGACCGACAGAACACTGAAGCTTTCTTT

abundance: -
d_gene: -
v_gene: TRBV6-6
j_gene: TRBJ2-1
CDR3aa: CASSYPGNEQFF
CDR3nt: TGTGCCAGCAGTTATCCGGGCAATGAGCAGTTCTTC

abundance: -
d_gene: -
v_gene: TRBV11-3
j_gene: TRBJ2-1
CDR3aa: CASSLSSGYNEQFF
CDR3nt: TGTGCCAGCAGCTTATCTTCAGGGTACAATGAGCAGTTCTTC

abundance: -
d_gene: TRBD2
v_gene: TRBV6-5
j_gene: TRBJ2-3
CDR3aa: CASRLSGGSGDTQYF
CDR3nt: TGTGCCAGCAGACTTAGCGGGGGGTCTGGTGATACGCAGTATTTT

abundance: -
d_gene: -
v_gene: TRBV4-1
j_gene: TRBJ1-1
CDR3aa: CASSQTGIDTEAFF
CDR3nt: TGCGCCAGCAGCCAAACAGGGATCGACACTGAAGCTTTCTTT

abundance: -
d_gene: -
v_gene: TRBV7-9
j_gene: TRBJ2-7
CDR3aa: CASSLFGGTDSYEQYF
CDR3nt: TGTGCCAGCAGCTTATTTGGCGGGACCGACTCCTACGAGCAGTACTTC

abundance: -
d_gene: TRBD1
v_gene: TRBV19
j_gene: TRBJ2-6
CDR3aa: CASSRGQTFSGANVLTF
CDR3nt: TGTGCCAGTAGTAGGGGACAGACCTTCTCTGGGGCCAACGTCCTGACTTTC

abundance: -
d_gene: TRBD1
v_gene: TRBV15
j_gene: TRBJ2-1
CDR3aa: CATSRDLRDRETHEQFF
CDR3nt: TGTGCCACCAGCAGAGACCTCCGGGACAGGGAAACCCATGAGCAGTTCTTC

abundance: -
d_gene: TRBD1
v_gene: TRBV7-8
j_gene: TRBJ2-1
CDR3aa: CASSSGQGSYNEQFF
CDR3nt: TGTGCCAGCAGCTCCGGACAGGGCTCCTACAATGAGCAGTTCTTC

abundance: -
d_gene: -
v_gene: TRBV2
j_gene: TRBJ2-6
CDR3aa: CASSGLVTGANVLTF
CDR3nt: TGTGCCAGCAGTGGGTTAGTAACCGGGGCCAACGTCCTGACTTTC

abundance: once
d_gene: -
v_gene: TRBV12-5
j_gene: TRBJ1-1
CDR3aa: CASGLVTPRAPGTEAFF
CDR3nt: TGTGCTAGTGGTTTGGTCACACCTAGGGCCCCGGGGACTGAAGCTTTCTTT

abundance: -
d_gene: -
v_gene: TRBV6-5
j_gene: TRBJ2-1
CDR3aa: CASSSLSYNEQFF
CDR3nt: TGTGCCAGCAGTTCCCTCTCCTACAATGAGCAGTTCTTC

abundance: few
d_gene: -
v_gene: TRBV5-3
j_gene: TRBJ1-6
CDR3aa: CAPRMAGVGSPLHF
CDR3nt: TGTGCCCCCCGGATGGCAGGGGTTGGCTCACCCCTCCACTTT

abundance: -
d_gene: TRBD1
v_gene: TRBV9
j_gene: TRBJ2-3
CDR3aa: CASSVATEGAPSTDTQYF
CDR3nt: TGTGCCAGCAGCGTAGCCACAGAGGGGGCCCCAAGCACAGATACGCAGTATTTT

abundance: -
d_gene: -
v_gene: TRBV19
j_gene: TRBJ1-2
CDR3aa: CASSVPGDGYTF
CDR3nt: TGTGCCAGTAGTGTTCCAGGGGACGGCTACACCTTC

abundance: -
d_gene: -
v_gene: TRBV5-6
j_gene: TRBJ2-2
CDR3aa: CASSPGHSPITGELFF
CDR3nt: TGTGCCAGCAGCCCGGGACACAGCCCGATCACCGGGGAGCTGTTTTTT

abundance: -
d_gene: TRBD1
v_gene: TRBV13
j_gene: TRBJ2-1
CDR3aa: CASSLGTGGVNEQFF
CDR3nt: TGTGCCAGCAGCTTAGGAACAGGGGGCGTCAATGAGCAGTTCTTC

abundance: -
d_gene: TRBD2
v_gene: TRBV9
j_gene: TRBJ2-3
CDR3aa: CASSVGGGARDTQYF
CDR3nt: TGTGCCAGCAGCGTAGGCGGGGGGGCCAGGGATACGCAGTATTTT

abundance: -
d_gene: TRBD1
v_gene: TRBV2
j_gene: TRBJ1-1
CDR3aa: CASTSGTGYNTEAFF
CDR3nt: TGTGCCAGCACCTCGGGGACAGGGTATAACACTGAAGCTTTCTTT

abundance: -
d_gene: -
v_gene: TRBV6-1
j_gene: TRBJ2-7
CDR3aa: CASSEALGAHYEQYF
CDR3nt: TGTGCCAGCAGTGAAGCGCTTGGGGCCCACTACGAGCAGTACTTC

abundance: -
d_gene: TRBD1
v_gene: TRBV13
j_gene: TRBJ2-7
CDR3aa: CASSSTGTGLNEQYF
CDR3nt: TGTGCCAGCAGCTCCACCGGGACAGGGTTGAACGAGCAGTACTTC

abundance: -
d_gene: -
v_gene: TRBV13
j_gene: TRBJ1-2
CDR3aa: CATIKQAYGYTF
CDR3nt: TGTGCCACCATAAAACAGGCCTATGGCTACACCTTC

abundance: -
d_gene: -
v_gene: TRBV13
j_gene: TRBJ1-2
CDR3aa: CASSPSGGGLGLGNYGYTF
CDR3nt: TGTGCCAGCAGCCCCAGCGGGGGGGGGCTTGGGTTAGGGAACTATGGCTACACCTTC